Sequencing of this T cell receptor (beta chain) was carried out in a study of blood T cell repertoires in COVID-19. Study context: Whether acute or convalescent, the COVID-19 samples came from the United States, Italy and Spain.

V lost 1 base and J lost 0; bases outside the gene matches: 9. The CDR3 runs 19 residues. CDR1 is SGHAT, CDR2 FQNNGV, per germline. Source study methods: The assay estimated nucleated cells by amplifying reference gene primers. Clones were sequenced by immunoSEQ multiplex PCR, and TCRdb holds only the in-frame ones, with some missing. From that table come the V and J calls and clone size; the DNA was used to work out D and trimming. The table records approximately 350,000 clones, 86% of them present only once. The sample was peripheral blood. The chain combines TRBV11-2 with TRBJ2-1, with 10 positions matching TRBD2. The source is a woman aged 60-75 years with COVID-19, enrolled during active disease. The DNA for the CDR3 is TGTGCCAGCAGCTTAGTAGTAGCGGGGGGACTGAGCTCCTACAATGAGCAGTTCTTC. It yields the protein CASSLVVAGGLSSYNEQFF.